This passage covers 29 T cell receptor beta chains from one sample sequenced in a study of T cell changes during pregnancy in multiple sclerosis. Produced via immunoSEQ multiplex PCR; TCRdb's table is partial and in-frame only. This repertoire shows tens of thousands of clones, just under 95% found once; its top ten account for roughly 1%. The sample consisted of peripheral blood, taken in the first trimester of pregnancy. The receptor source for this set is a female donor with multiple sclerosis, enrolled in a pregnancy study.

The CDR3 DNA follows: TGTGCCAGCACCCCCGCGGGGTTTCGCAATCAGCCCCAGCATTTT. Protein sequence: CASTPAGFRNQPQHF. The J gene is TRBJ1-5, the V gene TRBV2; unclear D gene. This CDR3 spans 15 amino acids. The V gene's germline CDR1 is SNHLY and CDR2 FYNNEI. The ends were cut back, 7 bases at V and 2 bases at J, with 15 bases in the middle.

The chain uses TRBV13 and TRBJ2-1, with 9 bases fitting TRBD1. The CDR3 runs to 16 residues. Per germline, CDR1 PRHDT and CDR2 FYEKMQ (reference sequence). V lost 5 bases and J lost 4; bases outside the gene matches: 9. In DNA, the CDR3 is TGTGCCAGCAGCCCTCTGGGACAGGGCATTTACAATGAGCAGTTCTTC. As protein: CASSPLGQGIYNEQFF. The full variable domain, completed using reference TRBV13 and TRBJ2-1, is AAGVIQSPRHLIKEKRETATLKCYPIPRHDTVYWYQQGPGQDPQFLISFYEKMQSDKGSIPDRFSAQQFSDYHSELNMSSLELGDSALYFCASSPLGQGIYNEQFFGPGTRLTVL.

This chain links TRBV15 with TRBJ2-7; D is undetermined. Germline CDR1 is LNHNV and CDR2 is YYDKDF (reference sequence). The CDR3 contains 13 residues. V was shortened by 5 bases and J by 3 bases, with 11 bases between the two germline ends. CDR3 sequence reads: CATSPGAGYEQYF. CDR3 nucleotide sequence: TGTGCCACCAGCCCGGGTGCCGGCTACGAGCAGTACTTC.

The V call is TRBV7-2, the J call TRBJ2-1; possible D gene TRBD2, 5 bases. V gave up 0 bases and J gave up 7 bases, with 10 bases separating them. Germline CDR1 reads SGHTA; CDR2 reads FQGNSA. The CDR3 sequence is 14 residues long. CDR3 sequence: CASSLALGPNEQFF. The CDR3 coding sequence is TGTGCCAGCAGCTTAGCACTAGGGCCGAATGAGCAGTTCTTC.

J is TRBJ1-3 and V is TRBV18; D is undetermined. The germline V gene has CDR1 KGHSH and CDR2 LQKENI. The CDR3 totals 15 residues. V lost 0 bases and J 1 base, leaving 7 bases between the germline ends. The CDR3 loop reads CASSPPVRSGNTIYF. The CDR3 region has the DNA TGTGCCAGCTCACCACCGGTCAGGTCTGGAAACACCATATATTTT.

The genes are TRBV5-1 and TRBJ2-1; the D gene is possibly TRBD1 (6 bases). The germline V gene encodes CDR1 SGHRS and CDR2 YFSETQ. There are 16 residues in the CDR3. V was pared by 1 base and J by 4 bases, with 15 bases between. CDR3 amino acids: CASSLLSGTIYNEQFF. The CDR3 coding sequence is TGCGCCAGCAGCTTGCTATCCGGGACAATATACAATGAGCAGTTCTTC.

This clone was observed a single time. The rearrangement uses TRBV5-4 and TRBJ2-7; 9 bases agree with TRBD1. Germline CDR1 is SGHNT and CDR2 is YYREEE (reference sequence). V lost 2 bases, J lost 6 bases, and 9 bases stayed unmatched. CDR3 size: 15 residues. The CDR3 coding sequence is TGTGCCAGCAGCTTAGGGGGACAGGGAAGGGGCGAGCAGTACTTC. It translates to CASSLGGQGRGEQYF.

V is TRBV6-6 and J is TRBJ2-5; TRBD2 might be the D (6 bases). V was trimmed by 11 bases and J by 5 bases, leaving 18 bases between them. The germline V gene encodes CDR1 MNHNY and CDR2 SVGAGI (reference sequence). The length of the CDR3 is 13 residues. Here the CDR3 DNA reads TGTGCCTGCGGGAATTTAAGAAGGGAGACCCAGTACTTC. It encodes CACGNLRRETQYF.

The chain recombines TRBV29-1 with TRBJ2-7; TRBD2 matches at 12 bases. The V and J ends lost 1 base and 0 bases, in that order; junction bases with no gene match: 10. Germline V lookup: CDR1 SQVTM, CDR2 ANQGSEA. CDR3 length equals 18 residues. CDR3 region: CSVEGGLAGGPCSYEQYF. CDR3 nucleotide sequence: TGCAGCGTTGAAGGGGGCCTAGCGGGGGGGCCCTGCTCCTACGAGCAGTACTTC.

The chain joins TRBV7-9 to TRBJ2-3, with D perhaps TRBD2 (6 bases). Per the germline V gene, CDR1 is SEHNR and CDR2 is FQNEAQ (reference sequence). V was clipped by 4 bases and J by 6 bases, with 8 bases between them. The CDR3 is 12 amino acids. CDR3 in DNA: TGTGCCAGCAGCTACCGGGGGGATACGCAGTATTTT. Encoded protein: CASSYRGDTQYF.

The V call is TRBV11-3, the J call TRBJ2-2; no firm D call. V lost 0 bases and J 5 bases, leaving 7 bases between the germline ends. The length of the CDR3 is 14 residues. Germline loops: CDR1 SGHNT, CDR2 YENEEA. Here the CDR3 DNA reads TGTGCCAGCAGCTTAGATGGCTTAACCGGGGAGCTGTTTTTT. Encoded protein: CASSLDGLTGELFF.

The chain recombines TRBV6-1 with TRBJ1-6, with D unclear. The germline CDR1 and CDR2 sequences are MNHNS and SASEGT. The CDR3 length is 15 residues. In DNA form, the CDR3 reads TGTGCTGCTCAGCCGACCCGGGGTTTCAATTCACCCCTCCACTTT. Its protein product is CAAQPTRGFNSPLHF.

A remark on this clone: Sequence at one end of the junction differs from germline and may be a read error. The chain carries TRBV6-1 and TRBJ2-7, with unresolved D. The CDR3 has 15 residues. Germline-derived CDR1 and CDR2 are MNHNS and SASEGT. The CDR3 reads CASSETPIHSSIKVF. The CDR3 coding sequence is TGTGCCAGCAGTGAAACCCCCATTCACAGTAGTATTAAGGTCTTC.

The chain has TRBV11-2 and TRBJ1-3; 7 nucleotides line up with TRBD1. The CDR3 contains 17 residues. Germline CDR1 is SGHAT and CDR2 is FQNNGV. V dropped 2 bases and J dropped 1; count of bases not matched to a gene: 8. The CDR3 DNA reads TGTGCCAGCAGCTTAATACGACAGGGAACATCTGGAAACACCATATATTTT. Protein product: CASSLIRQGTSGNTIYF.

The V gene is TRBV19, the J gene TRBJ2-7, with D tentatively TRBD2 (6 bases). The germline V gene has CDR1 LNHDA and CDR2 SQIVND (reference sequence). The CDR3 runs 16 residues. V was cut by 3 bases and J by 2 bases, with 17 bases left in between. The CDR3 sequence is CASSINSGTGTYEQYF. CDR3 sequence (DNA): TGTGCCAGTAGTATTAATAGCGGAACAGGAACCTACGAGCAGTACTTC.

The J gene is TRBJ2-6, the V gene TRBV5-1; a weak D match, TRBD1 (6 bases). The CDR3 loop spans 15 amino acids. Germline V gene lookup returns CDR1 SGHRS and CDR2 YFSETQ. Trimming removed 3 bases from V and 2 bases from J, with 9 bases in between. The CDR3 loop reads CASSSQGPGANVLTF. The CDR3 DNA sequence: TGCGCCAGCAGCTCACAGGGCCCTGGGGCCAACGTCCTGACTTTC.

The V call is TRBV7-9, the J call TRBJ1-6, with TRBD1 matching 8 bases. V shed 6 bases, J shed 7 bases, and the junction held 8 bases outside the gene matches. CDR3 size: 15 residues. Germline CDR1 reads SEHNR; CDR2 reads FQNEAQ (reference sequence). As DNA, the CDR3 is TGTGCCAGCAGTTCTAGACAGGGGCCCAATTCACCCCTCCACTTT. Translation gives CASSSRQGPNSPLHF.

The chain is built from TRBV5-4 and TRBJ2-1; 7 bases fit TRBD2. CDR1 and CDR2 (germline): SGHNT, YYREEE (reference sequence). The CDR3 is 17 amino acids. The junction had 9 bases not matched to a gene; V was cut back by 0 bases and J by 3 bases. Here the CDR3 DNA reads TGTGCCAGCAGCTTGGACCCCGCGGGAGCCGTCTACAATGAGCAGTTCTTC. Protein: CASSLDPAGAVYNEQFF.

The rearrangement joins TRBV19 to TRBJ1-1; D may be TRBD1 (6 bases). The V gene lost 9 bases and the J gene lost 2 bases, with 16 bases spanning the gap. The CDR3 extends over 14 amino acids. Germline V CDR1 and CDR2: LNHDA, SQIVND (reference sequence). The CDR3 DNA sequence: TGTGCCAGGCCTTGGGGGGGCTTAAACACTGAAGCTTTCTTT. Residues: CARPWGGLNTEAFF.

This chain's CDR3 is CASKATGLGSSYEQYF. The CDR3 nucleotides read TGTGCCAGTAAGGCCACGGGACTAGGGAGCTCCTACGAGCAGTACTTC. The chain links TRBV19 to TRBJ2-7; 8 bases agree with TRBD2. Germline values: CDR1 LNHDA, CDR2 SQIVND (reference sequence). V gave up 7 bases and J gave up 0 bases; unmatched junction bases: 11. CDR3 length: 16 amino acids.

The genes are TRBV4-2 and TRBJ2-7; 11 nucleotides align to TRBD2. The CDR3 runs 14 residues. V dropped 4 bases and J dropped 12; count of bases not matched to a gene: 11. Per germline, CDR1 LGHNA and CDR2 YNFKEQ. This CDR3 reads CASSPTSGGPVWYF. The CDR3 nucleotides are TGTGCCAGCAGCCCCACTAGCGGGGGCCCCGTTTGGTACTTC.

The chain carries TRBV10-3 and TRBJ1-1, with D tentatively TRBD1 (6 bases). The V gene's germline CDR1 is ENHRY and CDR2 SYGVKD. Trimming cost V 7 bases and J 0 bases, with 12 bases left between them. This CDR3 has 14 amino acids. CDR3 nucleotides: TGTGCCATCACCTCTACAGGGATGAACACTGAAGCTTTCTTT. This gives the protein CAITSTGMNTEAFF.

The V and J genes are TRBV6-1 and TRBJ1-2; D is possibly TRBD1 (5 bases). The V end lost 1 base, the J end lost 4 bases, and 16 bases lay between the germline ends. Per germline, CDR1 MNHNS and CDR2 SASEGT. The CDR3 is 16 residues long. CDR3 nucleotides: TGTGCCAGCAGTGAAGGGGGCGCGGGACTAAGCTATGGCTACACCTTC. It is translated as CASSEGGAGLSYGYTF.

The chain employs TRBV11-1 and TRBJ2-3, with 7 nucleotides matching TRBD1. V lost 4 bases, J lost 4 bases, and 5 bases stayed unmatched. Germline V gene data show CDR1 as SGHAT and CDR2 as FQDESV (reference sequence). This CDR3 comprises 14 residues. Written as DNA, the CDR3 is TGTGCCAGCAGCTGGGGTACAGGGGCAGATACGCAGTATTTT. Protein product: CASSWGTGADTQYF.

The rearrangement joins TRBV5-4 to TRBJ2-1, with D perhaps TRBD2 (5 bases). Deletions cut 5 bases from V and 8 bases from J, with 8 bases between. The CDR3 length is 11 residues. Germline V gives CDR1 SGHNT, CDR2 YYREEE (reference sequence). The CDR3 DNA reads as TGTGCCAGCAGAGCGGCGGATGAGCAGTTCTTC. Translating it yields CASRAADEQFF.

The chain recombines TRBV19 with TRBJ1-2, with 7 nucleotides matching TRBD1. This CDR3 is 13 amino acids long. From germline, CDR1 is LNHDA and CDR2 SQIVND (reference sequence). The ends lost 10 bases at V and 2 bases at J; junction bases unmatched: 7. CDR3 DNA: TGTGCCATCAAGGGGGCTAAGAACTATGGCTACACCTTC. Translating it yields CAIKGAKNYGYTF.

The CDR3 nucleotides are TGCGCCAGCAGCTTAAAAACTAGCGGGAGCGGGACAGATACGCAGTATTTT. It is translated as CASSLKTSGSGTDTQYF. V and J are TRBV5-1 and TRBJ2-3; 11 bases line up with TRBD2. The CDR3 has 17 amino acids. Germline CDR1 SGHRS, CDR2 YFSETQ. After removal of 2 bases from V and 3 bases from J, the junction contained 8 bases not matched to a gene.

The gene calls are TRBV14 and TRBJ2-2, with 10 bases lining up with TRBD1. Germline assignment: CDR1 SGHDN and CDR2 FVKESK. V gave up 5 bases and J gave up 1 base; unmatched junction bases: 4. This CDR3 is 16 amino acids long. CDR3 nucleotides: TGTGCCAGCAGCAAATGGACAGGGGGGAACACCGGGGAGCTGTTTTTT. Protein product: CASSKWTGGNTGELFF.

V and J are TRBV4-1 and TRBJ2-6, with TRBD1 matching over 9 bases. The CDR3 extends over 17 amino acids. The J segment lost 4 bases and the V segment lost 2 bases, leaving 6 bases of the junction unmatched. CDR1 is MGHRA, CDR2 YSYEKL, per germline. The CDR3 sequence is CASSQRQGVEGANVLTF. CDR3 DNA sequence: TGCGCCAGCAGCCAACGACAGGGGGTGGAAGGGGCCAACGTCCTGACTTTC.